This T cell receptor beta chain comes out of a study of CD8 T cells in Susac syndrome. Germline V gene data show CDR1 as MGHRA and CDR2 as YSYEKL. The CDR3 totals 17 residues. The V segment lost 0 bases and the J segment 0 bases; nucleotides outside the gene matches: 7. Random hexamers served to reverse transcribe roughly 0.5 to 1 ug RNA. TCRdb processed the immunoSEQ multiplex PCR reads anew with MiXCR; each CDR3 protein has one entry. The sample consists of some 94,000 distinct CDR3 sequences, roughly 94% of them appearing once. What was sequenced was CD4+ T cells from PBMCs. The chain joins TRBV4-1 to TRBJ1-1; 7 bases line up with TRBD1. The receptor comes from a human donor with Susac syndrome. For the CDR3, the DNA is TGCGCCAGCAGCCAAGATGCGGGACAGAACATGAACACTGAAGCTTTCTTT. This translates into CASSQDAGQNMNTEAFF.